This T cell receptor beta chain comes out of a study of blood T cell repertoires in COVID-19. Study-wide context: Sample material is recorded as cDNA or gDNA derived from T cells, B-cell-depleted T cells, or PBMCs.

Participants' reported clinical history set cohort assignment. Two negative PCRs, clearance, or symptom resolution were required of recovered Cohort 3 donors. Clones were read by immunoSEQ multiplex PCR, and TCRdb kept only the in-frame ones, dropping some. The table has roughly 230,000 clones, about 80% seen once. A few counts support this clone. Specimen: PBMCs or T cells enriched from blood (not recorded which). The receptor comes from a man over 45 who had recovered from COVID-19.

The CDR3 sequence: CASSIDLWRGRDNEQFF. In DNA form, the CDR3 reads TGTGCCAGTAGTATAGATCTCTGGCGCGGGAGGGACAATGAGCAGTTCTTC. V is TRBV19 and J is TRBJ2-1, with 9 bases identical to TRBD2. Germline assignment: CDR1 LNHDA and CDR2 SQIVND (reference sequence). Trimming took 0 bases from V and 5 from J; bases not matched to a gene: 8. This CDR3 is built from 17 residues.